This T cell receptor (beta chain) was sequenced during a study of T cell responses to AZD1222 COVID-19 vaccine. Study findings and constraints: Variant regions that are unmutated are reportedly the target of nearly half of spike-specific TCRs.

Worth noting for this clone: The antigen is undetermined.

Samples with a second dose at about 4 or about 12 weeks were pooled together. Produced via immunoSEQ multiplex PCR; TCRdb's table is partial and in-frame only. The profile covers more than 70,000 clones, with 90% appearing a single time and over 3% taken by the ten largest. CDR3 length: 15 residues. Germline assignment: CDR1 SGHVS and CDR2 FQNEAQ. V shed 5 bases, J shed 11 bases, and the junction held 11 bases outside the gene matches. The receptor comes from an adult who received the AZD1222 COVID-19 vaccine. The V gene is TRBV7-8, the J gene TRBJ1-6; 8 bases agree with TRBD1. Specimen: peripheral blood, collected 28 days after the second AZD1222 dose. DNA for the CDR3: TGTGCCAGCAGCGGGAGCCGGACAGGGCGTCCACCCCTCCACTTT. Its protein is CASSGSRTGRPPLHF.